A selection of T cell receptor beta chains follows, all from one sample in a study of response to subunit inactivated influenza vaccine. One entry per CDR3 protein, called by TCRdb with MiXCR from the RT-PCR reads. The sample lists about 800,000 distinct CDR3 sequences, approximately 21% seen once, with roughly a tenth in the top ten. The sample here was PBMCs from blood, taken more than 4 days after vaccination. These TCRs come from a man aged 50-59 years who received an inactivated influenza vaccine. The CDR3 runs from the conserved cysteine through the conserved F or W. A D gene is named only where the DNA matches it firmly. Expanded clones get a size class; other rows say once, few or many, or leave the size out.

v_call: TRBV5-1
clone_size: NA
d_call: TRBD1
cdr3_length: 17
j_call: TRBJ2-3
cdr3_nt: TGCGCCAGCAGCTTGGAGACAGGGGGCATTAGCACAGATACGCAGTATTTT
cdr3_aa: CASSLETGGISTDTQYF

v_call: TRBV7-9
clone_size: NA
d_call: NA
cdr3_length: 14
j_call: TRBJ2-2
cdr3_nt: TGTGCCAGCAGCTTAGAAGGACATATCGGGGAGCTGTTTTTT
cdr3_aa: CASSLEGHIGELFF

v_call: TRBV3-1
clone_size: NA
d_call: TRBD1
cdr3_length: 15
j_call: TRBJ2-1
cdr3_nt: TGTGCCAGCAGCCAAGGCAGGGGGCTCCTTGAAGAGCAGTTCTTC
cdr3_aa: CASSQGRGLLEEQFF

v_call: TRBV12-3/TRBV12-4
clone_size: many
d_call: NA
cdr3_length: 14
j_call: TRBJ2-2
cdr3_nt: TGTGCCAGCAGTTTAGGAGTAGACACCGGGGAGCTGTTTTTT
cdr3_aa: CASSLGVDTGELFF

v_call: TRBV11-2
clone_size: few
d_call: TRBD2
cdr3_length: 18
j_call: TRBJ2-1
cdr3_nt: TGTGCCAGCAGCTTCAATATGGCCGGGACTAGCGGTAAGAATGAGCAGTTCTTC
cdr3_aa: CASSFNMAGTSGKNEQFF

v_call: TRBV20-1
clone_size: NA
d_call: NA
cdr3_length: 14
j_call: TRBJ2-2
cdr3_nt: TGCAGTGCCCGGGGAGTGTACCACACCGGGGAGCTGTTTTTT
cdr3_aa: CSARGVYHTGELFF

v_call: TRBV10-3
clone_size: NA
d_call: NA
cdr3_length: 14
j_call: TRBJ2-1
cdr3_nt: TGTGCCATCTTTAGCGGCGAGGGCTACAATGAGCAGTTCTTC
cdr3_aa: CAIFSGEGYNEQFF

v_call: TRBV7-2
clone_size: few
d_call: NA
cdr3_length: 16
j_call: TRBJ1-5
cdr3_nt: TGTGCCAGCAGCTTAGTGGGTGTCCCTAGCAATCAGCCCCAGCATTTT
cdr3_aa: CASSLVGVPSNQPQHF

v_call: TRBV27
clone_size: NA
d_call: TRBD1
cdr3_length: 14
j_call: TRBJ2-5
cdr3_nt: TGTGCCAGCAGCGTACAGGGGGCCTTGGAGACCCAGTACTTC
cdr3_aa: CASSVQGALETQYF

v_call: TRBV7-2
clone_size: NA
d_call: TRBD1
cdr3_length: 15
j_call: TRBJ1-2
cdr3_nt: TGTGCCAGCAGCTTAGGTTACAGGGGGGTCTATGGCTACACCTTC
cdr3_aa: CASSLGYRGVYGYTF

v_call: TRBV25-1
clone_size: NA
d_call: NA
cdr3_length: 14
j_call: TRBJ2-3
cdr3_nt: TGTGCCAGCAGTGAAGCCGGCAGCGCAGATACGCAGTATTTT
cdr3_aa: CASSEAGSADTQYF

v_call: TRBV7-8
clone_size: few
d_call: NA
cdr3_length: 13
j_call: TRBJ2-5
cdr3_nt: TGTGCCAGCTCTAGGGGGGGGTCGGAGACCCAGTACTTC
cdr3_aa: CASSRGGSETQYF

v_call: TRBV2
clone_size: few
d_call: TRBD1
cdr3_length: 14
j_call: TRBJ2-1
cdr3_nt: TGTGCCAGCAGTGAGGACAGGTCCTACAATGAGCAGTTCTTC
cdr3_aa: CASSEDRSYNEQFF

v_call: TRBV5-6
clone_size: few
d_call: TRBD1
cdr3_length: 15
j_call: TRBJ2-5
cdr3_nt: TGTGCCAGCACCCAAGGAGGACAGGGTGGGGAGACCCAGTACTTC
cdr3_aa: CASTQGGQGGETQYF

v_call: TRBV6-2/TRBV6-3
clone_size: NA
d_call: NA
cdr3_length: 14
j_call: TRBJ2-1
cdr3_nt: TGTGCCAGCAGTTACCCCGACTCCTACAATGAGCAGTTCTTC
cdr3_aa: CASSYPDSYNEQFF

v_call: TRBV7-2
clone_size: many
d_call: NA
cdr3_length: 15
j_call: TRBJ1-1
cdr3_nt: TGTGCCAGCAGCCGAAGTAGACGGACCAACACTGAAGCTTTCTTT
cdr3_aa: CASSRSRRTNTEAFF

v_call: TRBV6-1
clone_size: few
d_call: NA
cdr3_length: 13
j_call: TRBJ2-3
cdr3_nt: TGTGCCAGCAGTGGCGCACAGGGAAATACGCAGTATTTT
cdr3_aa: CASSGAQGNTQYF

v_call: TRBV7-2
clone_size: NA
d_call: NA
cdr3_length: 13
j_call: TRBJ2-5
cdr3_nt: TGTGCCAGCAGCTTACGGGTAGTCGAGACCCAGTACTTC
cdr3_aa: CASSLRVVETQYF

v_call: TRBV29-1
clone_size: NA
d_call: NA
cdr3_length: 10
j_call: TRBJ2-3
cdr3_nt: TGCGGTGGGGGAGAAGATACGCAGTATTTT
cdr3_aa: CGGGEDTQYF

v_call: TRBV6-2/TRBV6-3
clone_size: few
d_call: NA
cdr3_length: 13
j_call: TRBJ2-7
cdr3_nt: TGTGCCAGCAGTTATTCCTCAGTTCGGGAGCAGTACTTC
cdr3_aa: CASSYSSVREQYF

v_call: TRBV29-1
clone_size: NA
d_call: TRBD1
cdr3_length: 14
j_call: TRBJ2-3
cdr3_nt: TGCAGCTGGGGGGACAGGGGGCTCACAGATACGCAGTATTTT
cdr3_aa: CSWGDRGLTDTQYF

v_call: TRBV20-1
clone_size: few
d_call: TRBD2
cdr3_length: 15
j_call: TRBJ2-3
cdr3_nt: TGCAGTGCTAGATATAGCGGGACCGGGACAGATACGCAGTATTTT
cdr3_aa: CSARYSGTGTDTQYF

v_call: TRBV6-1
clone_size: few
d_call: TRBD1
cdr3_length: 14
j_call: TRBJ2-5
cdr3_nt: TGTGCCAGATCGGACAGGGGGTTCCAAGAGACCCAGTACTTC
cdr3_aa: CARSDRGFQETQYF

v_call: TRBV11-2
clone_size: few
d_call: NA
cdr3_length: 16
j_call: TRBJ2-3
cdr3_nt: TGTGCCAGCAGCTTAAGTCGACGGGGGAGCACAGATACGCAGTATTTT
cdr3_aa: CASSLSRRGSTDTQYF

v_call: TRBV7-9
clone_size: many
d_call: TRBD1
cdr3_length: 16
j_call: TRBJ1-5
cdr3_nt: TGTGCCAGCAGCTTAGACAGGGGTCCAGGTAATCAGCCCCAGCATTTT
cdr3_aa: CASSLDRGPGNQPQHF

v_call: TRBV14
clone_size: NA
d_call: NA
cdr3_length: 14
j_call: TRBJ2-6
cdr3_nt: TGTGCCAGCAGCCAGAGTCCGGCGGCCAACGTCCTGACTTTC
cdr3_aa: CASSQSPAANVLTF

v_call: TRBV5-1
clone_size: NA
d_call: NA
cdr3_length: 14
j_call: TRBJ2-5
cdr3_nt: TGCGCCAGCAGCTTGGGCAGGCCCCAAGAGACCCAGTACTTC
cdr3_aa: CASSLGRPQETQYF

v_call: TRBV29-1
clone_size: many
d_call: TRBD2
cdr3_length: 17
j_call: TRBJ2-2
cdr3_nt: TGCAGCGTTGAAGATCGAAAGCGGGGGGCCAACACCGGGGAGCTGTTTTTT
cdr3_aa: CSVEDRKRGANTGELFF

v_call: TRBV6-2/TRBV6-3
clone_size: many
d_call: TRBD1
cdr3_length: 11
j_call: TRBJ1-2
cdr3_nt: TGTGCCAGCACGACAGGGGGAGGCTACACCTTC
cdr3_aa: CASTTGGGYTF

v_call: TRBV6-2/TRBV6-3
clone_size: NA
d_call: NA
cdr3_length: 14
j_call: TRBJ2-7
cdr3_nt: TGTGCCAGCAGCCCTGGCGGCGGTCTCTACGAGCAGTACTTC
cdr3_aa: CASSPGGGLYEQYF

v_call: TRBV2
clone_size: NA
d_call: TRBD2
cdr3_length: 15
j_call: TRBJ2-2
cdr3_nt: TGTGCCAGCAGTGATATCAGCGGGGGGACCGGGGAGCTGTTTTTT
cdr3_aa: CASSDISGGTGELFF

v_call: TRBV6-2/TRBV6-3
clone_size: NA
d_call: NA
cdr3_length: 12
j_call: TRBJ1-1
cdr3_nt: TGTGCCAGCAGTCGCCCCTCGGGTGAAGCTTTCTTT
cdr3_aa: CASSRPSGEAFF

v_call: TRBV20-1
clone_size: few
d_call: NA
cdr3_length: 14
j_call: TRBJ2-3
cdr3_nt: TGCAGTGCCCCGGTCGGGTCCCTCACAGATACGCAGTATTTT
cdr3_aa: CSAPVGSLTDTQYF

v_call: TRBV20-1
clone_size: few
d_call: NA
cdr3_length: 14
j_call: TRBJ2-7
cdr3_nt: TGCAGTGCTAGAGTGTCAGGGAATAGGTACGAGCAGTACTTC
cdr3_aa: CSARVSGNRYEQYF

v_call: TRBV7-2
clone_size: few
d_call: TRBD1
cdr3_length: 15
j_call: TRBJ1-3
cdr3_nt: TGTGCCAGCAGCATCGACAGGGTAAAGGGAAACACCATATATTTT
cdr3_aa: CASSIDRVKGNTIYF

v_call: TRBV7-9
clone_size: NA
d_call: TRBD2
cdr3_length: 16
j_call: TRBJ2-1
cdr3_nt: TGTGCCAGCAGAGGCGCGGGAGGGGGTTCCTACAATGAGCAGTTCTTC
cdr3_aa: CASRGAGGGSYNEQFF

v_call: TRBV12-3/TRBV12-4
clone_size: few
d_call: TRBD1
cdr3_length: 15
j_call: TRBJ1-2
cdr3_nt: TGTGCCAGCAGTTTCCCTGAACAGGGGGACTATGGCTACACCTTC
cdr3_aa: CASSFPEQGDYGYTF

v_call: TRBV9
clone_size: NA
d_call: TRBD1
cdr3_length: 14
j_call: TRBJ2-3
cdr3_nt: TGTGCCAGCAGCGTCGGGACAGATACAGATACGCAGTATTTT
cdr3_aa: CASSVGTDTDTQYF

v_call: TRBV19
clone_size: once
d_call: NA
cdr3_length: 16
j_call: TRBJ2-2
cdr3_nt: TGTGCCAGTAGTATTATTGGGACATACAACACCGGGGAGCTGTTTTTT
cdr3_aa: CASSIIGTYNTGELFF

v_call: TRBV20-1
clone_size: few
d_call: TRBD2
cdr3_length: 15
j_call: TRBJ2-7
cdr3_nt: TGCAGTGCTAGCCCAATGAGCGGGGTTAACTACGAGCAGTACTTC
cdr3_aa: CSASPMSGVNYEQYF

v_call: TRBV10-3
clone_size: few
d_call: NA
cdr3_length: 13
j_call: TRBJ1-1
cdr3_nt: TGTGCCATCGGGGGCAGTATGAACACTGAAGCTTTCTTT
cdr3_aa: CAIGGSMNTEAFF

v_call: TRBV20-1
clone_size: NA
d_call: TRBD1
cdr3_length: 14
j_call: TRBJ1-1
cdr3_nt: TGCAGTGCTCCGGACAGGGGGCTGGCCACTGAAGCTTTCTTT
cdr3_aa: CSAPDRGLATEAFF

v_call: TRBV6-4
clone_size: NA
d_call: NA
cdr3_length: 13
j_call: TRBJ2-7
cdr3_nt: TGTGCCAGCAGGGACAGGTTTAGCTACGGGGGTTACTTC
cdr3_aa: CASRDRFSYGGYF

v_call: TRBV7-2
clone_size: few
d_call: TRBD1
cdr3_length: 16
j_call: TRBJ2-3
cdr3_nt: TGTGCCAGCAGCCTCACCCGGGACAGCGGCAGGGATACGCAGTATTTT
cdr3_aa: CASSLTRDSGRDTQYF

v_call: TRBV30
clone_size: NA
d_call: NA
cdr3_length: 12
j_call: TRBJ2-2
cdr3_nt: TGTGCCTGGAGAGGAGGGCCCGGGGAGCTGTTTTTT
cdr3_aa: CAWRGGPGELFF

v_call: TRBV28
clone_size: NA
d_call: TRBD1
cdr3_length: 13
j_call: TRBJ2-3
cdr3_nt: TGTGCCAGCTTGCACAGGGGATCAGATACGCAGTATTTT
cdr3_aa: CASLHRGSDTQYF

v_call: TRBV5-1
clone_size: few
d_call: TRBD2
cdr3_length: 16
j_call: TRBJ2-5
cdr3_nt: TGCGCCAGCAGCTCACTTGGGACTAGCTTGGGAGAGACCCAGTACTTC
cdr3_aa: CASSSLGTSLGETQYF

v_call: TRBV20-1
clone_size: NA
d_call: TRBD2
cdr3_length: 17
j_call: TRBJ2-7
cdr3_nt: TGCAGTGCTAGAGATCTGGCGGGAGGCGGGGGCGACTACGAGCAGTACTTC
cdr3_aa: CSARDLAGGGGDYEQYF

v_call: TRBV12-3/TRBV12-4
clone_size: few
d_call: TRBD2
cdr3_length: 15
j_call: TRBJ2-3
cdr3_nt: TGTGCCAGCAGTCACTCGGGACTAGCGACAGATACGCAGTATTTT
cdr3_aa: CASSHSGLATDTQYF